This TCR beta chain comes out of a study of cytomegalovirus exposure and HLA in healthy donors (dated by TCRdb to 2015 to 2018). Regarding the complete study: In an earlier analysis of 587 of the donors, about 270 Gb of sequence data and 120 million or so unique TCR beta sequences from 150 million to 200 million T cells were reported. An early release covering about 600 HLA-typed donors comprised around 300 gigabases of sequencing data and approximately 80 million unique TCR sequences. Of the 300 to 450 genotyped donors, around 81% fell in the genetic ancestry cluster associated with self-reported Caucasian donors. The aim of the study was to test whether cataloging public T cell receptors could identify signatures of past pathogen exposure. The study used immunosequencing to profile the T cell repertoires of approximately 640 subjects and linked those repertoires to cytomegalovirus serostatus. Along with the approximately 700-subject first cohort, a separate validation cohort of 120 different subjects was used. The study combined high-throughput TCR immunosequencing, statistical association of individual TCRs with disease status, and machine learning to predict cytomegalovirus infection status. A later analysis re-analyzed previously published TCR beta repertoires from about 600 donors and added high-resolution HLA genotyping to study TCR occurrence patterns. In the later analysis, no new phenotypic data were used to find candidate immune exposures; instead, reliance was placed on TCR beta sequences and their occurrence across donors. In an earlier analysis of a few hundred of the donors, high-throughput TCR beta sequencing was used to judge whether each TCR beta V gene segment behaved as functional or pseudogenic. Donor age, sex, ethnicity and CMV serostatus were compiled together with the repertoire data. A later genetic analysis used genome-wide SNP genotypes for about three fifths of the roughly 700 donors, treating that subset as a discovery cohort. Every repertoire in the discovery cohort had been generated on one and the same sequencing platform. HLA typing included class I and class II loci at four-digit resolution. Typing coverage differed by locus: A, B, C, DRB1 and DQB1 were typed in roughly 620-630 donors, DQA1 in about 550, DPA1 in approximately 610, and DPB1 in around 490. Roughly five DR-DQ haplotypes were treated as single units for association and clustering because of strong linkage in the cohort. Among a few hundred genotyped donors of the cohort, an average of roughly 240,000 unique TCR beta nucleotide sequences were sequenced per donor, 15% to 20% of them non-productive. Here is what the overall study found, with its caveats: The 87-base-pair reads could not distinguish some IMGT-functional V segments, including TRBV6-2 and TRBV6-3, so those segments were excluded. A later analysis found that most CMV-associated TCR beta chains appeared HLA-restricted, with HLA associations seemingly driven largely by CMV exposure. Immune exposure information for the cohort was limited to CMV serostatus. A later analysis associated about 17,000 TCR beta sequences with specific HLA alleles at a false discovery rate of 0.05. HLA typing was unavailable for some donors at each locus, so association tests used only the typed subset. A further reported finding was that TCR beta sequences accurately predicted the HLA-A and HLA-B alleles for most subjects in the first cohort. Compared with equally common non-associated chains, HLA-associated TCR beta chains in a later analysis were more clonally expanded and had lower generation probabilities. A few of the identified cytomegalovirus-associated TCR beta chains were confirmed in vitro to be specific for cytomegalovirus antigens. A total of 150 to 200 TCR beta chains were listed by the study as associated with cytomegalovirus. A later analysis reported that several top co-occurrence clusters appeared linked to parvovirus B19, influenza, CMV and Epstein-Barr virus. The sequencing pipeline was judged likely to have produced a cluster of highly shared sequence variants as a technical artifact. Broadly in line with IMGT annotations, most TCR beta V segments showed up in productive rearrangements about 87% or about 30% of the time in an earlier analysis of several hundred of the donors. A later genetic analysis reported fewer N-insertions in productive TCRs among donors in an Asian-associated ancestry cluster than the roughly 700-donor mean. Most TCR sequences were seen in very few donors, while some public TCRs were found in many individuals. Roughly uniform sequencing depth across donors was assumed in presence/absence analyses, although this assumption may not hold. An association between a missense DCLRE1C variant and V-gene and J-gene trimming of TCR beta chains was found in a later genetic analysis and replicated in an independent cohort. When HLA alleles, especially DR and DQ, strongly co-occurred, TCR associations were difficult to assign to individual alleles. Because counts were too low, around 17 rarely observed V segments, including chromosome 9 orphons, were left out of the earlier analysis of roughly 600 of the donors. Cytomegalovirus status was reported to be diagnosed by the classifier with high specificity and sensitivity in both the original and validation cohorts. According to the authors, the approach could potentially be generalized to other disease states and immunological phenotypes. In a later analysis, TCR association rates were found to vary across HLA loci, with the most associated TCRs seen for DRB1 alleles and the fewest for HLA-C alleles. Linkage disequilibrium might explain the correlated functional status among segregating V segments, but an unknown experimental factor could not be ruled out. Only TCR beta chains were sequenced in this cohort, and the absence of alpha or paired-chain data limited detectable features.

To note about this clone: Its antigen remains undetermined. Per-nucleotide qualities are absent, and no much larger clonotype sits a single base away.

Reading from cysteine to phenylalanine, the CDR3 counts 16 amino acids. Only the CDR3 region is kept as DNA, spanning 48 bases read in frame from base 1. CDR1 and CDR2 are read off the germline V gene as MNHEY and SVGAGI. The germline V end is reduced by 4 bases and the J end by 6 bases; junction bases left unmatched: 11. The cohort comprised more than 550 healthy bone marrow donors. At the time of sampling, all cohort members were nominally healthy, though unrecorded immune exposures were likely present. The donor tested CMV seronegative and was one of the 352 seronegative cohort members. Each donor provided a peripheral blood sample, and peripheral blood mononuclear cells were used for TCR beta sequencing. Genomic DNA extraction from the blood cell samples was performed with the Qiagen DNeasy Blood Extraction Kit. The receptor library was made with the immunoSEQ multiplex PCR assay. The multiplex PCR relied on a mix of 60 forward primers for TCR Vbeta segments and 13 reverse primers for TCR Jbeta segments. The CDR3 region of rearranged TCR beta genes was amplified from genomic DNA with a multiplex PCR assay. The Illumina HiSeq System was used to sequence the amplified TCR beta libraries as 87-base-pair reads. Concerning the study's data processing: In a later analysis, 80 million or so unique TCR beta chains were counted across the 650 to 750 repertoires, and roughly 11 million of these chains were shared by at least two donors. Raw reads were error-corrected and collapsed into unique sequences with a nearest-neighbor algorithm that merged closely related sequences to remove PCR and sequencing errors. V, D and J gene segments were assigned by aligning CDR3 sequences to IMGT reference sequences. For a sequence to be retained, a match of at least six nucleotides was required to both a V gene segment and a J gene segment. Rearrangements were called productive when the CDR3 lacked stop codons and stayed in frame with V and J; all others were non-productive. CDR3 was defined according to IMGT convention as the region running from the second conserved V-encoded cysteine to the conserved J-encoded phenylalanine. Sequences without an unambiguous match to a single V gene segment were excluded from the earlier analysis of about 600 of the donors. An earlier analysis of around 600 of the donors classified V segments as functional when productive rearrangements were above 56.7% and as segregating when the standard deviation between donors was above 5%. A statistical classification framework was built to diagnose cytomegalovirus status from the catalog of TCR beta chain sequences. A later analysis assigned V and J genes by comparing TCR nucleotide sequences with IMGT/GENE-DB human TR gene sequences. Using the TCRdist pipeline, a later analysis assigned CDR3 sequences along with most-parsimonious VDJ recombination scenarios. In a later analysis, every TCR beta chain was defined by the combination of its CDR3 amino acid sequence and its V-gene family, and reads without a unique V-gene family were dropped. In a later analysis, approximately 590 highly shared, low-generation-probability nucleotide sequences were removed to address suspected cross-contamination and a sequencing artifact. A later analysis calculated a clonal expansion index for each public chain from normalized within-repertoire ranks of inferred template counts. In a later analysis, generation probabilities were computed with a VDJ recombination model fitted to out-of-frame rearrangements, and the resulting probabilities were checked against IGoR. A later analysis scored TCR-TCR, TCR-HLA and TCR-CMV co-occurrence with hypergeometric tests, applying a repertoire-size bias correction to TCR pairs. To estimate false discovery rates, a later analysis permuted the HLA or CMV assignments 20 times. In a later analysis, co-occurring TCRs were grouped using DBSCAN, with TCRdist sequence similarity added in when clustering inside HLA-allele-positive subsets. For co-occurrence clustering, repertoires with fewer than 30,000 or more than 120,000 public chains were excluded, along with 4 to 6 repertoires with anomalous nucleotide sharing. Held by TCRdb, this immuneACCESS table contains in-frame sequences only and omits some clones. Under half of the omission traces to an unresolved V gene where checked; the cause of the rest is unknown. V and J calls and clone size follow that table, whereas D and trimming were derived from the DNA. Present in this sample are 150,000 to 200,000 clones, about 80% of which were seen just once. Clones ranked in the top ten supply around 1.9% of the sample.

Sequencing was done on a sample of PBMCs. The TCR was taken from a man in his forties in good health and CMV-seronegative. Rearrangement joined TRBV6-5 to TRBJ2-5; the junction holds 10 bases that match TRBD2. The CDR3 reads CASSSTLTSGLKTQYF. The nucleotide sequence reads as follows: TGTGCCAGCAGTTCTACCCTGACTAGCGGGTTAAAGACCCAGTACTTC.